A selection of T cell receptor beta chains follows, all from one sample in a study of blood T cell repertoires in COVID-19. Generated by immunoSEQ multiplex PCR, the TCRdb table keeps only in-frame clones and is missing some. The sample lists approximately 150,000 clones; roughly 87% were seen once. The sample consisted of peripheral blood. These receptors originate from a human donor in a cohort sampled during active COVID-19. The conserved cysteine and the conserved F or W are not part of the CDR3 here. The size of a clone is reported for some rows only, either as once, few or many, or as a class for expanded clones.

j_gene | v_gene | abundance | CDR3aa
TRBJ2-5 | TRBV5-1 | NA | ASSLWRGTQETQY
TRBJ1-5 | TRBV19 | NA | ASSEQTGNQPQH
TRBJ2-1 | TRBV6-2/TRBV6-3 | NA | ASSYSIPRGSGGAYEQF
TRBJ2-1 | TRBV10-1 | NA | ARSNPPGQGSYNEQF
TRBJ1-3 | TRBV2 | NA | ASRRQFSGNTIY
TRBJ2-7 | TRBV7-9 | NA | ASSPAWSYEQY
TRBJ1-1 | TRBV5-1 | NA | ASSLYTGHLNTEAF
TRBJ2-7 | TRBV11-3 | NA | ASSLDVGTYEQY
TRBJ2-2 | TRBV7-3 | once | ASSLTGPTGELF
TRBJ2-7 | TRBV5-6 | NA | ASSLVLAGGPYEQY
TRBJ1-4 | TRBV4-1 | NA | ASSAQGTVDNEKLF
TRBJ2-7 | TRBV9 | NA | ASSVEGGTAPYEQY
TRBJ1-1 | TRBV9 | NA | ASSVAPGQGANTEAF
TRBJ2-7 | TRBV29-1 | once | SVGTSGDYEQY
TRBJ2-1 | TRBV7-3 | once | ASSLSGSGNEQF
TRBJ2-7 | TRBV19 | NA | ASSIGGGTYEQY
TRBJ2-7 | TRBV27 | NA | ASSLPGRYEQY
TRBJ1-2 | TRBV9 | NA | ASSRDQGQGYT
TRBJ2-5 | TRBV28 | NA | ASSSLASSGVKETQY
TRBJ2-2 | TRBV19 | NA | ASSLYRGPGAGELF
TRBJ1-1 | TRBV7-8 | few | ASSLGGGRLTHTEAF
TRBJ1-4 | TRBV9 | NA | ASTVGGDGEKLF
TRBJ1-2 | TRBV10-2 | once | ASSESGAAYGYT
TRBJ2-7 | TRBV2 | hyperexpanded | ASSQPGTPYEQY
TRBJ2-2 | TRBV6-5 | NA | ASTRGVETGELF
TRBJ1-2 | TRBV28 | once | ASKEITGGSTAWSGYT
TRBJ1-2 | TRBV7-9 | NA | ASSLGRGYGYT
TRBJ1-2 | TRBV9 | NA | ASSVDRDYGYT
TRBJ1-1 | TRBV24-1 | NA | ATSLTGTTEAF
TRBJ2-7 | TRBV11-2 | NA | ASSLAAGRGSYEQY
TRBJ2-1 | TRBV29-1 | once | SVGVGGSYNEQF
TRBJ2-5 | TRBV3-1/TRBV3-2 | NA | ASSQGAQGFETQY
TRBJ1-2 | TRBV28 | NA | ASSLWRGYGYT
TRBJ2-7 | TRBV27 | NA | ASSLSSLAVSYEQY
TRBJ2-7 | TRBV6-2/TRBV6-3 | NA | ASSPRTSGGYEQY
TRBJ2-7 | TRBV6-5 | NA | ASSYTSTGGYEQY
TRBJ1-6 | TRBV5-1 | NA | ASSLHGQGSPLH
TRBJ2-7 | TRBV3-1/TRBV3-2 | few | ASSPRSGMVGYEQY
TRBJ1-6 | TRBV19 | NA | ASSQQAFGNSPLH
TRBJ1-6 | TRBV10-3 | NA | AISDASQSSYNSPLH
TRBJ1-5 | TRBV19 | NA | ASSPDREQPQH
TRBJ2-4 | TRBV19 | NA | ASSWGGAFIQY
TRBJ2-3 | TRBV11-2 | NA | ASSLAGGDTQY
TRBJ2-6 | TRBV5-1 | once | ASSFFSSGISGANVLT
TRBJ1-1 | TRBV3-1/TRBV3-2 | NA | ASSQLAGEAF
TRBJ2-1 | TRBV19 | NA | ASSIPRGLGDNEQF
TRBJ1-1 | TRBV7-2 | NA | ASSLKMGGPGTEAF
TRBJ2-7 | TRBV3-1/TRBV3-2 | NA | ASSQNHGGGPPPTSYEQY